Listed below are T cell receptor beta chains from one sample, sequenced in a study of T cells in Graves' hyperthyroidism and ophthalmopathy. TCRdb re-called the multiplex PCR reads through MiXCR, storing one row per CDR3 protein. In the table there are about 640,000 distinct CDR3 sequences, roughly 20% of which are singletons. The sequenced sample was blood. Source of these receptors: a man aged 25 to 45 with Graves' ophthalmopathy. The CDR3 runs from the conserved cysteine through the conserved F or W. Fields, in order: V gene, clone size, D gene, J gene, CDR3 DNA, CDR3 protein. The D gene is left open where the match is weak. Some rows have no size entry. The others give once, few or many, or a class for an expanded clone.

V: TRBV6-2/TRBV6-3; size: few; D: NA; J: TRBJ2-5; DNA: TGTGCCAGCATTCTGTCATCGGCCCGGGGGACCCAGTACTTC; CDR3: CASILSSARGTQYF
V: TRBV7-8; size: few; D: TRBD2; J: TRBJ2-4; DNA: TGTGCCAGCAGCTCAAAGGGACTAGCGGGGGGAAACATTCAGTACTTC; CDR3: CASSSKGLAGGNIQYF
V: TRBV20-1; size: many; D: NA; J: TRBJ2-1; DNA: TGCAGTGCAATAACGGGAGACTCCTACAATGAGCAGTTCTTC; CDR3: CSAITGDSYNEQFF
V: TRBV20-1; size: NA; D: TRBD2; J: TRBJ2-1; DNA: TGCAGTGCTTTGGGTGGGACTAGCGGGCTCTCCTACAATGAGCAGTTCTTC; CDR3: CSALGGTSGLSYNEQFF
V: TRBV29-1; size: few; D: NA; J: TRBJ2-1; DNA: TGCAGCTCAAGGGGATATGGACCCTTAAGCTCCTACAATGAGCAGTTCTTC; CDR3: CSSRGYGPLSSYNEQFF
V: TRBV28; size: many; D: NA; J: TRBJ1-2; DNA: TGTGCCAGCAGTGCGGAGACAGGTCCTTATGGCTACACCTTC; CDR3: CASSAETGPYGYTF
V: TRBV30; size: many; D: TRBD1; J: TRBJ2-1; DNA: TGTGCCCGCCGGGACAGGGGGTACAATGAGCAGTTCTTC; CDR3: CARRDRGYNEQFF
V: TRBV7-3; size: NA; D: NA; J: TRBJ2-3; DNA: TGTGCCAGCAGCCCCGGACAGACAGATACGCAGTATTTT; CDR3: CASSPGQTDTQYF
V: TRBV28; size: NA; D: TRBD1; J: TRBJ1-2; DNA: TGTGCCAGCAGTTTAGGGGCAGGGGGGTCTCCCGGCTACACCTTC; CDR3: CASSLGAGGSPGYTF
V: TRBV20-1; size: few; D: TRBD2; J: TRBJ2-5; DNA: TGCAGTGCTAGGTACCCGGCGGGACTACAAGAGACCCAGTACTTC; CDR3: CSARYPAGLQETQYF
V: TRBV7-8; size: many; D: NA; J: TRBJ2-7; DNA: TGTGCCAGCAGCGTCAAGACTGGTAATCCCTACGAGCAGTACTTC; CDR3: CASSVKTGNPYEQYF
V: TRBV20-1; size: many; D: TRBD1; J: TRBJ2-2; DNA: TGCAGTGCTAGGGGGGACAGGGACGGGGAGCTGTTTTTT; CDR3: CSARGDRDGELFF
V: TRBV15; size: few; D: TRBD1; J: TRBJ1-1; DNA: TGTGCCACCAGCTTAAGGACAGGATTAAACACTGAAGCTTTCTTT; CDR3: CATSLRTGLNTEAFF
V: TRBV5-5; size: NA; D: NA; J: TRBJ2-7; DNA: TGTGCCAGCAGCTTGGATATCGTTGCACTTTTGAGCTCCTACGAGCAGTACTTC; CDR3: CASSLDIVALLSSYEQYF
V: TRBV11-2; size: NA; D: TRBD2; J: TRBJ2-1; DNA: TGTGCCAGCAGCTTAAGTCTAGCGGGACCTTATGAGCAGTTCTTC; CDR3: CASSLSLAGPYEQFF
V: TRBV28; size: many; D: NA; J: TRBJ2-3; DNA: TGTGCCAGCAGTTCCTTATGGCCTTCGATCGCCACAGATACGCAGTATTTT; CDR3: CASSSLWPSIATDTQYF
V: TRBV11-2; size: many; D: NA; J: TRBJ1-1; DNA: TGTGCCAGCAGCAACAGGTCTGTTGTTGAAGCTTTCTTT; CDR3: CASSNRSVVEAFF
V: TRBV3-1; size: many; D: NA; J: TRBJ1-2; DNA: TGTGCCAGCAGCCAAGATCAAGGAGGATTCAGTGGCTACACCTTC; CDR3: CASSQDQGGFSGYTF